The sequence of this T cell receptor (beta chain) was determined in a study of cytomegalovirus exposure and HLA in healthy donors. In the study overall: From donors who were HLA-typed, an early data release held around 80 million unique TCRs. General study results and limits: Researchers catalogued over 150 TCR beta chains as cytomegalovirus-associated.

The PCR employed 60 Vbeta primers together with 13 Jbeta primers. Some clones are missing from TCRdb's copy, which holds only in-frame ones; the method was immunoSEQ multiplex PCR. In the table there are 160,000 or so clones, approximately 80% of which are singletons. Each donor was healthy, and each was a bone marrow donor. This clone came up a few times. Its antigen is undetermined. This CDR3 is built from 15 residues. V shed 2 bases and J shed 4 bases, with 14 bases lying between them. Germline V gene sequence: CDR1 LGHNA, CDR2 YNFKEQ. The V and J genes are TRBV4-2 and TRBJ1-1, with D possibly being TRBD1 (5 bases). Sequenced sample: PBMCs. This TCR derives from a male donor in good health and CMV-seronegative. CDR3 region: CASSQPSAGSTEAFF. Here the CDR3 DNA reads TGTGCCAGCAGCCAACCCAGCGCAGGGTCCACTGAAGCTTTCTTT.